This is a list of T cell receptor beta chains from one sample in a study of PD-L1 blockade in urothelial cancer. TCRdb's table, derived via immunoSEQ multiplex PCR, lists solely in-frame clones and lacks some. This table has 35,000 to 40,000 clones, less than 90% appearing once. Source: PBMCs, taken around atezolizumab (anti-PD-L1) treatment. The receptor set was obtained from a man aged 60 to 69 with urothelial cancer. CDR3s include the opening cysteine and the closing phenylalanine or tryptophan. The D gene is left open where the match is weak. A row's size may be missing; if present it is once, few, many or a size class.

V	D	length	J	size	DNA	CDR3
TRBV7-6	TRBD1	16	TRBJ2-2	-	TGTGCCAGCAGCCTTATGACAGGGGGCATAGCCGGGGAGCTGTTTTTT	CASSLMTGGIAGELFF
TRBV7-8	-	14	TRBJ1-3	-	TGTGCCAGCAGCTTCGACAGGCCTGGAAACACCATATATTTT	CASSFDRPGNTIYF
TRBV4-1	TRBD2	16	TRBJ2-5	-	TGCGCCAGCAGCCAAGATACTAGCGGGAGGTGGGAGACCCAGTACTTC	CASSQDTSGRWETQYF
TRBV29-1	TRBD1	13	TRBJ2-2	-	TGCAGCGTGGACAGGGGAGGCACCGGGGAGCTGTTTTTT	CSVDRGGTGELFF
TRBV5-1	-	14	TRBJ2-1	-	TGCGCCAGCAGCTCCGGGTCAACAAACAATGAGCAGTTCTTC	CASSSGSTNNEQFF
TRBV5-4	TRBD1	14	TRBJ1-1	-	TGTGCCAGCAGCTTTAGACAGGGGGTCACTGAAGCTTTCTTT	CASSFRQGVTEAFF
TRBV7-2	TRBD1	16	TRBJ2-7	-	TGTGCCAGCAGCCCAATAGGGGGCGGGCACTCCTACGAGCAGTACTTC	CASSPIGGGHSYEQYF
TRBV30	-	14	TRBJ1-2	-	TGTGCCTGGAGTGTAGGCCCCGGGGGCTATGGCTACACCTTC	CAWSVGPGGYGYTF
TRBV5-1	-	15	TRBJ1-1	-	TGCGCCAGCAGCTTTTCGAGGGCCGGCAGTACTGAAGCTTTCTTT	CASSFSRAGSTEAFF
TRBV18	TRBD1	16	TRBJ1-4	-	TGTGCCAGCTCAAGAATGCGACAGGGGGCTGGTGAAAAACTGTTTTTT	CASSRMRQGAGEKLFF
TRBV30	-	11	TRBJ1-3	once	TGTGCCTGGTTTGCGGGAAACACCATATATTTT	CAWFAGNTIYF
TRBV2	-	15	TRBJ1-5	-	TGTGCCAGCAGTGAAGCGTACAGAAGCAATCAGCCCCAGCATTTT	CASSEAYRSNQPQHF
TRBV21-1	-	12	TRBJ2-7	-	TGTGCCAGCCCCCCGGGGGCCTACGAGCAGTACTTC	CASPPGAYEQYF
TRBV5-1	-	15	TRBJ2-1	few	TGCGCCAGCAGCTTGACGGGGGGCCAGGGCGATGAGCAGTTCTTC	CASSLTGGQGDEQFF
TRBV19	-	14	TRBJ2-6	-	TGTGCCAGTAAAGTCGGGGCTGGGGCCAACGTCCTGACTTTC	CASKVGAGANVLTF
TRBV29-1	-	13	TRBJ2-2	once	TGCAGCGTCTCCAGGGGTGTCACCGGGGAGCTGTTTTTT	CSVSRGVTGELFF
TRBV5-1	-	14	TRBJ1-1	-	TGCGCCAGCGCTATCGGGGGGACTAACACTGAAGCTTTCTTT	CASAIGGTNTEAFF
TRBV11-1	-	14	TRBJ1-1	-	TGTGCCAGCAGTTCCGAGGTGGGGGCCACTGAAGCTTTCTTT	CASSSEVGATEAFF
TRBV11-2	TRBD1	13	TRBJ1-1	-	TGTGCCAGCAGCCAAAGGACAGGCCCTGAAGCTTTCTTT	CASSQRTGPEAFF
TRBV5-4	-	15	TRBJ1-3	-	TGTGCCAGCAGCTTGGACAGTGGTGCTGGAAACACCATATATTTT	CASSLDSGAGNTIYF
TRBV28	TRBD1	13	TRBJ2-7	-	TGTGCCAGTCGGACAGGGGGCATCAACGAGCAGTACTTC	CASRTGGINEQYF
TRBV10-3	-	15	TRBJ2-5	-	TGTGCCATCAGTGAGTCGAGGGCAGTCCAAGAGACCCAGTACTTC	CAISESRAVQETQYF
TRBV29-1	-	13	TRBJ2-7	-	TGCAGCGTTGCTAGACAGGTAGGGTACGAGCAGTACTTC	CSVARQVGYEQYF
TRBV5-1	TRBD2	17	TRBJ2-7	-	TGCGCCAGCAGCCTGGGACTAGCGGGGGCCAGCTCCTACGAGCAGTACTTC	CASSLGLAGASSYEQYF
TRBV7-2	-	15	TRBJ1-6	few	TGTGCCAGCAGCTTTAGGGGCACCTATAATTCACCCCTCCACTTT	CASSFRGTYNSPLHF
TRBV5-8	-	14	TRBJ2-1	-	TGTGCCAGCAGCCGGTCGGGGTACTACAATGAGCAGTTCTTC	CASSRSGYYNEQFF
TRBV25-1	-	14	TRBJ1-1	-	TGTGCCAGCAGTGGGTGGGACACCAGGGCTGAAGCTTTCTTT	CASSGWDTRAEAFF
TRBV9	TRBD2	16	TRBJ2-2	-	TGTGCCAGCAGCGTAGAGGGAGGGAGTGATACCGGGGAGCTGTTTTTT	CASSVEGGSDTGELFF